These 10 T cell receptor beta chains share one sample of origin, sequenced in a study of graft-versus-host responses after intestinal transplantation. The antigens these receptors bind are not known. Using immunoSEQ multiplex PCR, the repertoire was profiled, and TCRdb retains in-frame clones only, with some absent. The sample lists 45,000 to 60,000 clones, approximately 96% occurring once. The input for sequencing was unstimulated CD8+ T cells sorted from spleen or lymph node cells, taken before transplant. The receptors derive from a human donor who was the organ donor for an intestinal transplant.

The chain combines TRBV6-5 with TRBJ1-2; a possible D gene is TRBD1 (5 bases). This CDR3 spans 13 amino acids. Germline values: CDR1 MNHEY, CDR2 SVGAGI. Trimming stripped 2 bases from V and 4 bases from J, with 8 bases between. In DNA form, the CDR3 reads TGTGCCAGCAGTTACGGCAGGGCCTATGGCTACACCTTC. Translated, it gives CASSYGRAYGYTF.

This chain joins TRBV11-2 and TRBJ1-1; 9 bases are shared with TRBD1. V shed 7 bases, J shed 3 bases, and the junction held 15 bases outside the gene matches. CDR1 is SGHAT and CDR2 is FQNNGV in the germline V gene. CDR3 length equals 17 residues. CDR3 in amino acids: CASTDHTGGDRDTEAFF. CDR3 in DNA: TGTGCCAGCACCGACCACACGGGGGGGGACAGGGACACTGAAGCTTTCTTT.

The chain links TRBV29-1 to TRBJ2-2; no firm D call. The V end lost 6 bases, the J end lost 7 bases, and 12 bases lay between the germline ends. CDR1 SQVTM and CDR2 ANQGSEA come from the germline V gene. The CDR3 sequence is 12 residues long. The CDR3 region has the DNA TGCAGCGTCCCCATGGGTCACGGGGAGCTGTTTTTT. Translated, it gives CSVPMGHGELFF.

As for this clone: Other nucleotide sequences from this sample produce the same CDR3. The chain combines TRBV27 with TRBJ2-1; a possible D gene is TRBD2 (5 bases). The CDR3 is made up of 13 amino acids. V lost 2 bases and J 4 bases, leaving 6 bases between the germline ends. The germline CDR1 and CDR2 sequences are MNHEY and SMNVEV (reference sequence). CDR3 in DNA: TGTGCCAGCAGTTTAGGCGGGTACAATGAGCAGTTCTTC. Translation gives CASSLGGYNEQFF.

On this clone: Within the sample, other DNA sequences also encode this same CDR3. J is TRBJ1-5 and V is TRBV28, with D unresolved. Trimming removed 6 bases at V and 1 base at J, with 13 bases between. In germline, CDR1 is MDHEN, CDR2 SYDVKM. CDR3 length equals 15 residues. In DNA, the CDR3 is TGTGCCAGCAGGCCCGGGATGGCGAGCAATCAGCCCCAGCATTTT. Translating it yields CASRPGMASNQPQHF. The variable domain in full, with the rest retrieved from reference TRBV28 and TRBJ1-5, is DVKVTQSSRYLVKRTGEKVFLECVQDMDHENMFWYRQDPGLGLRLIYFSYDVKMKEKGDIPEGYSVSREKKERFSLILESASTNQTSMYLCASRPGMASNQPQHFGDGTRLSIL.

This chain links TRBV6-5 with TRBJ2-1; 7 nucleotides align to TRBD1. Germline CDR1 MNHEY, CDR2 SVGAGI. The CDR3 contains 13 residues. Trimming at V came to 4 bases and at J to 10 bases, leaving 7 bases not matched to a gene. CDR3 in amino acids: CASSSPGGPEQFF. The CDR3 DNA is TGTGCCAGCAGTTCTCCAGGGGGTCCGGAGCAGTTCTTC.

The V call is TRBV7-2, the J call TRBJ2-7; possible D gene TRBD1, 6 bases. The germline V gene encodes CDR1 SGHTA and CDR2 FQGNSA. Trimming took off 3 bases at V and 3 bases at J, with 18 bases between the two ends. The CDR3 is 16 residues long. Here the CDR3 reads CASSFPRTAILYEQYF. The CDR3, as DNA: TGTGCCAGCAGCTTCCCTAGGACAGCGATCCTCTACGAGCAGTACTTC.

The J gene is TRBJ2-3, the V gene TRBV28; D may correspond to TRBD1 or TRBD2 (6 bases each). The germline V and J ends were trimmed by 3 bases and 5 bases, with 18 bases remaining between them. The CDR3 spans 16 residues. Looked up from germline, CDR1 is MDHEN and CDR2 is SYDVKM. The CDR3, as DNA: TGTGCCAGCAGTTTTCGAGGGGGGCCCCCCCGAGATACGCAGTATTTT. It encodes CASSFRGGPPRDTQYF.

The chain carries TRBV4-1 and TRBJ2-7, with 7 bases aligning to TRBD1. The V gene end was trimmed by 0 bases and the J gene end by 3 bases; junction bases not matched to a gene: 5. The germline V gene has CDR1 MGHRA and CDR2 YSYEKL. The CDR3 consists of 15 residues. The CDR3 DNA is TGCGCCAGCAGCCAAGAGGGGGACAGTGGCTACGAGCAGTACTTC. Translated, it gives CASSQEGDSGYEQYF.

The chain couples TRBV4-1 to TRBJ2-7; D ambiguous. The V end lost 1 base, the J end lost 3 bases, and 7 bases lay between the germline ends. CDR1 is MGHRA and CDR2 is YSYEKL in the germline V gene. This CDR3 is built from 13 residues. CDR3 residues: CASSQGSGYEQYF. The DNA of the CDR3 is TGCGCCAGCAGCCAAGGGTCCGGCTACGAGCAGTACTTC.